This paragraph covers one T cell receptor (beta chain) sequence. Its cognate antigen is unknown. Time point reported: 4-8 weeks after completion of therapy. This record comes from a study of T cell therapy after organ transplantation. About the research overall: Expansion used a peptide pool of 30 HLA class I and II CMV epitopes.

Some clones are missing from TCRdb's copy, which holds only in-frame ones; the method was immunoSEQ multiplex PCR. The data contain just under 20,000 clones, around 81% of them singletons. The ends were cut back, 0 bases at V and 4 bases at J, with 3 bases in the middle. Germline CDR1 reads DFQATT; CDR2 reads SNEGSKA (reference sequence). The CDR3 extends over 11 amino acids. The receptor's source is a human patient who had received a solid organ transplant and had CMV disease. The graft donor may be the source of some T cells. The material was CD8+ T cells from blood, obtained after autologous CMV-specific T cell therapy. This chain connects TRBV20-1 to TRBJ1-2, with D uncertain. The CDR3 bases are TGCAGTGCTAGAGACAGCTATGGCTACACCTTC. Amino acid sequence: CSARDSYGYTF.